This T cell receptor beta chain was captured by sequencing in a study of CD4 T cells in relation to SARS-CoV-2 and coronaviruses. For the study at large: Convalescent donors were aged roughly 21 to 72, with median roughly 37 years.

Study-wide results and limits: Crossreactivity was assessed only for spike protein, not other viral proteins. Samples before the pandemic and after infection were not matched within any donor.

This clone showed up just a few times. No antigen is known for it. Libraries were prepared by immunoSEQ multiplex PCR; TCRdb keeps only in-frame clonotypes and omits some of them. In the table there are around 35,000 clones, 70% to 90% of which are singletons. Trimming cost V 2 bases and J 6 bases, with 8 bases left between them. The CDR3 length is 13 residues. Germline CDR1 reads LGHNA; CDR2 reads YSLEER. This TCR was sampled from an adult with COVID-19. Sequencing input: memory CD4+ T cells from PBMCs. The chain employs TRBV4-3 and TRBJ1-5, with unresolved D. CDR3 region: CASSQSTVQPQHF. The CDR3 nucleotides read TGCGCCAGCAGCCAATCTACAGTTCAGCCCCAGCATTTT.